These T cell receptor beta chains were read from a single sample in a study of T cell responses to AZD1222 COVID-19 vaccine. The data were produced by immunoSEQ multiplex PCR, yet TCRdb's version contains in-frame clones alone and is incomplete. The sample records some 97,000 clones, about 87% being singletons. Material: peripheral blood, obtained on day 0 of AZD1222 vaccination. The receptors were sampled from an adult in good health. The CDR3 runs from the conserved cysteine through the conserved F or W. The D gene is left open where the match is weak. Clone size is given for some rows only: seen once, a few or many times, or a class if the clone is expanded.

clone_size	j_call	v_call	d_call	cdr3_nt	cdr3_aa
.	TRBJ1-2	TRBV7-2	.	TGTGCCAGCAGCCGAGTACGGGGGGATGGCTACACCTTC	CASSRVRGDGYTF
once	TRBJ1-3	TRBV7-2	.	TGTGCCAGCAGCTTAGGCCCGGACCCTGGAAACACCATATATTTT	CASSLGPDPGNTIYF
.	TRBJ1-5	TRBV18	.	TGTGCCAGCTCACCAGGGTCGCAGGGAGGCAATCAGCCCCAGCATTTT	CASSPGSQGGNQPQHF
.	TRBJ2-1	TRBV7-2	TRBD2	TGTGCCAGCACCCTTTCGATGAGCGGGGGGGCCTACGAGCAGTTCTTC	CASTLSMSGGAYEQFF
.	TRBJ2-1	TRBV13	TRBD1	TGTGCCAGCAGCTTACGCCAGACAGGGGATCCCTACAATGAGCAGTTCTTC	CASSLRQTGDPYNEQFF
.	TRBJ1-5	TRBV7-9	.	TGTGCCAGCAGCTTAGGAGGGTTCCATCAGCCCCAGCATTTT	CASSLGGFHQPQHF
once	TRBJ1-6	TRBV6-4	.	TGTGCCAGCAGCCCTTCTACAGGACAGTCACCCCTCCACTTT	CASSPSTGQSPLHF
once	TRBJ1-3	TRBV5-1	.	TGCGCTAGCAGCTTGGGGACAGGAAACACCATATATTTT	CASSLGTGNTIYF
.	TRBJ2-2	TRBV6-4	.	TGTGCCAGCAGTCAGCTCGCGAACACCGGGGAGCTGTTTTTT	CASSQLANTGELFF
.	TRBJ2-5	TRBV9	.	TGTGCCAGCAGCGCGTCCGACCAGGGGTTGGAGACCCAGTACTTC	CASSASDQGLETQYF
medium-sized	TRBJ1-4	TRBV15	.	TGTGCCACCAGCAGAGGGGAGGGCTTTGATGAAAAACTGTTTTTT	CATSRGEGFDEKLFF
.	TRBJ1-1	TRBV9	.	TGTGCCAGCAGCGTAGCGGCAGGGGCGGTGAACACTGAAGCTTTCTTT	CASSVAAGAVNTEAFF
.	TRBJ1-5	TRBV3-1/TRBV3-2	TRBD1	TGTGCCAGCAGCCAAGGGACAGGGGGCGGTCAGCCCCAGCATTTT	CASSQGTGGGQPQHF
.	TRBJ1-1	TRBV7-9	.	TGTGCCAGCAGCCGAGGACAGCTTAACACTGAAGCTTTCTTT	CASSRGQLNTEAFF
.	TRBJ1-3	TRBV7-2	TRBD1	TGTGCCAGCAGCGAGGGACAGGGAAACACCATATATTTT	CASSEGQGNTIYF
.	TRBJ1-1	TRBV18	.	TGTGCCAGCTCCCACTTAGGACAGCAGGAATCTTTCTTT	CASSHLGQQESFF
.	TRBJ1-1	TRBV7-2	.	TGTGCCAGCAGCTTAGGCCCACAGAGGGATACTGAAGCTTTCTTT	CASSLGPQRDTEAFF
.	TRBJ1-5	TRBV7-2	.	TGTGCCAGCAGCTTAGAGGGGAGAAGCAATCAGCCCCAGCATTTT	CASSLEGRSNQPQHF
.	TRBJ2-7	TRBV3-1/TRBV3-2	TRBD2	TGTGCCAGCAGCCAAGATCGAGTAGCGGGAATGTACGAGCAGTACTTC	CASSQDRVAGMYEQYF
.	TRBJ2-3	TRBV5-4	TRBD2	TGTGCCAGCAGCTCAGCCGGGACTAGCGGGGATACGCAGTATTTT	CASSSAGTSGDTQYF
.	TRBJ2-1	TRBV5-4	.	TGTGCCAGTTCCCTTGGTGGGGGGTCCTACAATGAGCAGTTCTTC	CASSLGGGSYNEQFF
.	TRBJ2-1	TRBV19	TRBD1	TGTGCCAGTAGTTACCCTCCTAGTACAGGGGCCTACAATGAGCAGTTCTTC	CASSYPPSTGAYNEQFF
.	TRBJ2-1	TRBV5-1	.	TGCGCCAGCAGCTTGGCCCGTCTAAGCGGCGATTCCCATGAGCAGTTCTTC	CASSLARLSGDSHEQFF
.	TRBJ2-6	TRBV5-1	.	TGCGCCAGCAGCCCCACGTCGGGGGTAACCGGGGGAGGGGCCAACGTCCTGACTTTC	CASSPTSGVTGGGANVLTF
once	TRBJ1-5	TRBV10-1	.	TGCGCCAGCAGTGAACCTCCAGGTGCGAGCAATCAGCCCCAGCATTTT	CASSEPPGASNQPQHF
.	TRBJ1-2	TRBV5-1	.	TGCGCCAGCAGCTTTCCGGCGGGGGGCTACACCTTC	CASSFPAGGYTF
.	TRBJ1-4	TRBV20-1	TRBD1	TGCAGTGCTAGTTCCGGGGACAGCGTGAACCGTGCAACTAATGAAAAACTGTTTTTT	CSASSGDSVNRATNEKLFF
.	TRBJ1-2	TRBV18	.	TGTGCCAGCTCACCCGCGGCAGGCCTCTATGGCTACACCTTC	CASSPAAGLYGYTF
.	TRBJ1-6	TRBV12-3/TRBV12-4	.	TGTGCCAGCAGTTTTTGGAGTGATTCACCCCTCCACTTT	CASSFWSDSPLHF
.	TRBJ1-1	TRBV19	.	TGTGCCAGTCGGCGGGGACGAACGGCTTTCTTT	CASRRGRTAFF
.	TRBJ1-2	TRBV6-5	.	TGTGCCAGCAGTTCCACCACCAGGGTTAACTATGGCTACACCTTC	CASSSTTRVNYGYTF
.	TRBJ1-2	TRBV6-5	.	TGTGCCAGCAAGCCGACAGCCCGCTATGGCTACACCTTC	CASKPTARYGYTF
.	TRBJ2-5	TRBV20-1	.	TGCAGTGCTCAGAACCAAGAGACCCAGTACTTC	CSAQNQETQYF
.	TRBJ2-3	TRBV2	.	TGTGCCAGCAGCCCCCTTGGTACGCAGTATTTT	CASSPLGTQYF
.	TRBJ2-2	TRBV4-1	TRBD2	TGCGCCAGCAGCAAGATTAGCGGGGGTGGCACCGGGGAGCTGTTTTTT	CASSKISGGGTGELFF
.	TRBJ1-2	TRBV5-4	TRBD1	TGTGCCAGCAGCAGTCGGACAGGAGGTAACTATGGCTACACCTTC	CASSSRTGGNYGYTF
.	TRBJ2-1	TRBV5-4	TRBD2	TGTGCCAGCAGCGCCGGGACTAGGACCGATGAGCAGTTCTTC	CASSAGTRTDEQFF
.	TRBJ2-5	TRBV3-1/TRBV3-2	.	TGTGCCAGCAGCCAAGATCGGCAGGGCTGTTTGACCCAGTACTTC	CASSQDRQGCLTQYF
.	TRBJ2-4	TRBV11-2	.	TGTGCCAGCAGCTTAGGGTTGCGGTTAAACATTCAGTACTTC	CASSLGLRLNIQYF
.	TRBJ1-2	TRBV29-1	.	TGCAGCGTGGGCGAGGTCTACTATGGCTACACCTTC	CSVGEVYYGYTF
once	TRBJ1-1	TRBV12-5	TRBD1	TGTGCTAGTGGTTTGGACGGGACAGGGGCGATGAACACTGAAGCTTTCTTT	CASGLDGTGAMNTEAFF
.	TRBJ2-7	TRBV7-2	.	TGTGCCAGCAGCACCTTTGGTGAGCAGTACTTC	CASSTFGEQYF
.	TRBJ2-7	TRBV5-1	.	TGCGCCAGCAGCTTCCGAGACAGCCTCTACGAGCAGTACTTC	CASSFRDSLYEQYF
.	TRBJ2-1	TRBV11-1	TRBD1	TGTGCCAGCAGCCGGGACAGGGGATATGAGCAGTTCTTC	CASSRDRGYEQFF
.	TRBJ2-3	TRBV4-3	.	TGCGCCAGCAGCCAGACAGAGGGGGGTACGCAGTATTTT	CASSQTEGGTQYF
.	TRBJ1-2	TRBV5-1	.	TGCGCCAGCTGGGGAAAGGGCGGCTACACCTTC	CASWGKGGYTF
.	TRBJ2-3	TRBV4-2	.	TGTGCCAGCAGCCAAGAAGGAAGAGAGGATACGCAGTATTTT	CASSQEGREDTQYF
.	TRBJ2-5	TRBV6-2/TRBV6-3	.	TGTGCCAGCAGTTACAATAAAGAGACCCAGTACTTC	CASSYNKETQYF
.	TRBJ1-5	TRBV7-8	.	TGTGCCAGCAGCTTAGCCCAATTCAGGGACCGGGGTCAGCCCCAGCATTTT	CASSLAQFRDRGQPQHF
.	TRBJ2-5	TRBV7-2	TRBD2	TGTGCCAGCAGCTTAGAGAGACGGGGGGGCAGAGAGACCCAGTACTTC	CASSLERRGGRETQYF
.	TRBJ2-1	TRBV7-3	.	TGTGCCAGCAGCTCCACGATTCGGGACACTTTTTCTCCTGTCTCCTACAATGAGCAGTTCTTC	CASSSTIRDTFSPVSYNEQFF
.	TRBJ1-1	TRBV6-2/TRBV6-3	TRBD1	TGTGCCAGCAGTACAACAGGGGGCTCGTACACTGAAGCTTTCTTT	CASSTTGGSYTEAFF
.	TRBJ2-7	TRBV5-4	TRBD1	TGTGCCACAACCCGGGACAGGGGTGACGAGCAGTACTTC	CATTRDRGDEQYF